This T cell receptor beta chain was recovered during a study of blood T cells in healthy people across ages. This CDR3 has 16 amino acids. The authors ran a second PCR of 7 to 11 cycles using a sample-barcoded 5' primer and a J-beta primer mix. One entry per CDR3 protein results from TCRdb running MiXCR on the 5' RACE reads. The table shows 380,000 or so distinct CDR3 sequences, with roughly half occurring only once. In this sample, this clonotype turned up a few times. The chain couples TRBV21-1 to TRBJ2-7; no check of the table's D call, TRBD1, against the DNA was made. TRBJ2-5 matches the DNA end more closely, so the J call is doubtful. TRBV21-1 is a listed pseudogene. Sequenced sample: blood. This sequence originates from a man between 60 and 75 years old in good health. DNA for the CDR3: TGTGCCAGCAGCAAAGGCTTGGCAGGGGGCAGGGAGACCCAGTACTTC. It encodes CASSKGLAGGRETQYF.